This T cell receptor (beta chain) was captured by sequencing in a study of CD8 T cells in ankylosing spondylitis. Whole-study results and caveats: Disease-associated clones were CD8+ and fairly uncommon in peripheral blood.

This CDR3 has 12 residues. V gave up 4 bases and J gave up 5 bases, with 10 bases separating them. Germline assignment: CDR1 SGHRS and CDR2 YFSETQ. Comment on this clonotype: The target antigen is unknown.

Quantitative 5'-RACE was performed with molecular barcodes, and it yielded the TCR beta libraries. In TCRdb, the 5' RACE reads were re-called with MiXCR into one record per CDR3 protein. The sample lists approximately 200,000 distinct CDR3 sequences, more than 10% seen once, with more than 15% in the top ten. Sequencing was done on a sample of blood, either unsorted or a sorted T cell fraction (not recorded which). The V and J genes are TRBV5-1 and TRBJ2-7; D uncertain. The TCR sequence derives from a male donor with ankylosing spondylitis or in good health (not recorded which). The CDR3 DNA sequence: TGCGCCAGCAGCGGACGCATCGACGAGCAGTACTTC. This gives the protein CASSGRIDEQYF. The entire variable domain, with the rest obtained from reference TRBV5-1 and TRBJ2-7, is as follows: KAGVTQTPRYLIKTRGQQVTLSCSPISGHRSVSWYQQTPGQGLQFLFEYFSETQRNKGNFPGRFSGRQFSNSRSEMNVSTLELGDSALYLCASSGRIDEQYFGPGTRLTVT.